This TCR beta chain was documented in a study of blood T cell repertoires in COVID-19. The overall study: Nucleic acid was either cDNA or gDNA, and it came from T cells, B-cell-depleted T cells, or PBMCs.

Notes on this clone: Other DNA sequences from this sample encode an identical CDR3 as well.

The length of the CDR3 is 13 residues. V was trimmed by 2 bases and J by 1 base, leaving 5 bases between them. Germline loops: CDR1 MNHEY, CDR2 SMNVEV (reference sequence). Enrollment of patients from Seattle took place during active infection, with longitudinal follow-up. As originally analysed: The assay estimated nucleated cells by amplifying reference gene primers. Assay: immunoSEQ multiplex PCR; the TCRdb copy retains only in-frame clones and omits some. The DNA was the basis for D and trimming; V, J and clone size are from that table. The sample holds around 260,000 clones, more than 90% seen once.

Input material: peripheral blood. V usage is TRBV27 and J usage is TRBJ1-1, with no clear D. This TCR came from a person under 35 with COVID-19, enrolled during active disease. The CDR3 is CASSLGQNTEAFF. The CDR3 nucleotides are TGTGCCAGCAGTTTAGGGCAGAACACTGAAGCTTTCTTT.